The T cell receptor beta chain under discussion was sequenced for a study of Ad26.COV2.S vaccination and SARS-CoV-2 variants. Study observations and caveats: People who got the vaccine had more spike-specific TCR breadth than people who got placebo.

This sample's treatment: roughly 18 received Ad26.COV2.S at low or high dose, single or two shots; several received placebo; per-sample allocation not given. Specimen acquisition occurred on day 63 following the initial vaccine or placebo injection. A Boston donor was an adult aged 18-55 years. Spike of the Wuhan-strain SARS-CoV-2 was expressed by an Ad26 vector, which formed the vaccine. The CDR3 runs 14 residues. V was pared by 7 bases and J by 4 bases, with 13 bases between. Germline V gene lookup returns CDR1 LNHDA and CDR2 SQIVND (reference sequence). The protocol was immunoSEQ multiplex PCR, while the TCRdb copy is restricted to in-frame clones and leaves out a portion. Of over 300,000 clones listed, 80% to 90% were seen once; the top ten hold approximately 7.8%. This clone was observed a single time. Its antigen is not identified.

The specimen was peripheral blood, collected in a trial of Ad26.COV2.S vaccine versus placebo. This rearrangement joins TRBV19 to TRBJ2-2, with a weak D call TRBD1 (6 bases). This receptor was identified in a person between 18 and 60 years old who received the Ad26.COV2.S COVID-19 vaccine or a placebo. This CDR3 is CASNWGLGTGELFF. The CDR3 DNA sequence: TGTGCCAGTAATTGGGGGCTCGGCACCGGGGAGCTGTTTTTT.